This T cell receptor beta chain came from a study of identical twins. Study-wide findings and caveats: Twin pairs' shared out-of-frame alpha sequences were enriched in low generation probability.

In TCRdb, the 5' RACE reads were re-called with MiXCR into one record per CDR3 protein. The sample contains some 790,000 distinct CDR3 sequences, roughly 18% of which appear only once. About this clonotype: The antigen remains unidentified.

Per the germline V gene, CDR1 is ENHRY and CDR2 is SYGVKD. V was pared by 6 bases and J by 2 bases, with 7 bases between. This CDR3 has 12 residues. This same sample was also taken into another study, of T cells expressing NK-cell markers.

This clonotype was sampled from a woman aged 18-30 years in good health. The source material was PBMCs. The V call is TRBV10-3, the J call TRBJ1-1; D call uncertain. The chain's CDR3 is CAIRSGNTEAFF. The CDR3 region has the DNA TGTGCCATCAGGTCAGGTAACACTGAAGCTTTCTTT.